What follows are 25 T cell receptor beta chains derived from one specimen sequenced in a study of blood T cell repertoires in COVID-19. Using immunoSEQ multiplex PCR, the repertoire was profiled, and TCRdb retains in-frame clones only, with some absent. This table has some 240,000 clones, approximately 92% appearing once. What was sequenced was peripheral blood. The receptor set was obtained from a middle-aged woman who had recovered from COVID-19.

The chain carries TRBV18 and TRBJ1-5, with a possible D match to TRBD1 (5 bases). This CDR3 has 14 residues. The V gene's germline CDR1 is KGHSH and CDR2 LQKENI. Trimming removed 4 bases from V and 5 bases from J, with 12 bases in between. The DNA for the CDR3 is TGTGCCAGCTCACGGGGCCAGACAGATCAGCCCCAGCATTTT. Translation: CASSRGQTDQPQHF.

This clone has just one count. The chain uses TRBV3-1 (or the pseudogene TRBV3-2) and TRBJ2-1; 12 positions match TRBD2. CDR3 size: 14 residues. V shed 5 bases and J 4 bases; nucleotides not matched to a gene: 0. Germline CDR1 reads LGHDT; CDR2 reads YNNKEL (reference sequence). CDR3 residues: CASSGTSGYNEQFF. CDR3 coding DNA: TGTGCCAGCAGCGGGACTAGCGGGTACAATGAGCAGTTCTTC.

The chain is built from TRBV21-1 and TRBJ2-3; TRBD2 is taken as the D call from the table, unchecked against the DNA. TRBV21-1 is a pseudogene locus. The CDR3 sequence is 16 residues long. The CDR3 DNA reads as TGTGCCAGCAGCCTACTAGCGGGAGATGCGACAGATACGCAGTATTTT. Protein sequence: CASSLLAGDATDTQYF.

This chain joins TRBV7-9 and TRBJ2-3; TRBD2 might be the D (6 bases). V was cut by 6 bases and J by 15 bases, with 16 bases left in between. CDR1 and CDR2 (germline): SEHNR, FQNEAQ (reference sequence). The CDR3 is 11 amino acids. CDR3 sequence (DNA): TGTGCCAGCAGGCCCCAGGACGGGACTTATTTT. Amino acid sequence: CASRPQDGTYF. Full variable domain (remainder filled in from reference TRBV7-9 and TRBJ2-3): DTGVSQNPRHKITKRGQNVTFRCDPISEHNRLYWYRQTLGQGPEFLTYFQNEAQLEKSRLLSDRFSAERPKGSFSTLEIQRTEQGDSAMYLCASRPQDGTYFGPGTRLTVL.

This clone occurred a few times. This sequence joins TRBV9 and TRBJ1-6, with 10 bases that match TRBD1. Germline values: CDR1 SGDLS, CDR2 YYNGEE. Trimming removed 5 bases from V and 7 bases from J; junction bases left unmatched: 6. This CDR3 is 15 amino acids long. The CDR3 nucleotides are TGTGCCAGCAGTGACCGGGACAGGGGAAATTCACCCCTCCACTTT. Translation: CASSDRDRGNSPLHF.

The chain combines TRBV27 with TRBJ1-2; 7 bases are shared with TRBD1. V trimming: 5 bases; J trimming: 5 bases; junction bases outside the gene matches: 5. Germline loops: CDR1 MNHEY, CDR2 SMNVEV (reference sequence). The CDR3 length is 13 residues. CDR3 sequence: CASSPRGRYGYTF. CDR3 DNA: TGTGCCAGCAGTCCTAGGGGGCGTTATGGCTACACCTTC.

The chain has TRBV5-4 and TRBJ2-2, with D perhaps matching TRBD2 (6 bases). V lost 3 bases to trimming and J lost 8 bases, with 11 bases between them. The CDR3 totals 13 residues. In germline, CDR1 is SGHNT, CDR2 YYREEE (reference sequence). The CDR3 spells CASSSGDFGELFF. DNA of the CDR3: TGTGCCAGCAGCTCTGGGGACTTTGGGGAGCTGTTTTTT.

The chain is built from TRBV19 and TRBJ1-2; D unclear. Trimming shortened V by 4 bases and J by 8 bases, and 17 bases separated the two germline ends. The CDR3 runs to 14 residues. CDR1 and CDR2 (germline): LNHDA, SQIVND (reference sequence). The CDR3 nucleotides are TGTGCCAGTAGTAAGGACGGACTACGGGGAGGCTACACCTTC. It yields the protein CASSKDGLRGGYTF.

This chain connects TRBV19 to TRBJ1-1, with unresolved D. The CDR3 extends over 15 amino acids. Germline V gene sequence: CDR1 LNHDA, CDR2 SQIVND (reference sequence). V gave up 7 bases and J gave up 0 bases, with 15 bases separating them. CDR3 nucleotide sequence: TGTGCCAGTACCCCCGGCGGGATCTTGAACACTGAAGCTTTCTTT. This encodes CASTPGGILNTEAFF. The whole variable domain, remainder taken from reference TRBV19 and TRBJ1-1, is DGGITQSPKYLFRKEGQNVTLSCEQNLNHDAMYWYRQDPGQGLRLIYYSQIVNDFQKGDIAEGYSVSREKKESFPLTVTSAQKNPTAFYLCASTPGGILNTEAFFGQGTRLTVV.

The chain has TRBV19 and TRBJ1-1; TRBD1 is a possible D gene (5 bases). From germline, CDR1 is LNHDA and CDR2 SQIVND (reference sequence). V lost 6 bases and J 6 bases, leaving 8 bases between the germline ends. This CDR3 is 11 amino acids long. As DNA, the CDR3 is TGTGCCAGTAGCAGGGTTCCTGAAGCTTTCTTT. Translating it yields CASSRVPEAFF.

The V call is TRBV5-1, the J call TRBJ1-2, with D possibly matching TRBD1 (5 bases). This CDR3 is 14 amino acids long. Trimming took 1 base from V and 3 from J, leaving 10 bases between them. Germline values: CDR1 SGHRS, CDR2 YFSETQ. The CDR3 region has the DNA TGCGCCAGCAGCTTGAGTGGGGGGGACTATGGCTACACCTTC. It specifies CASSLSGGDYGYTF.

Regarding this clone: The same CDR3 also results from other DNA sequences found in this sample. This chain links TRBV19 with TRBJ1-5, with D possibly matching TRBD1 (6 bases). The CDR3 loop spans 18 amino acids. V lost 5 bases, J lost 4 bases, and 24 bases lay in between. In germline, CDR1 is LNHDA, CDR2 SQIVND (reference sequence). The DNA for the CDR3 is TGTGCCAGTAGTTCCCACGAAGGGTTGGGGGCGGCGAATCAGCCCCAGCATTTT. Its translation: CASSSHEGLGAANQPQHF.

This clone showed up just a few times. The rearrangement uses TRBV18 and TRBJ2-1; the match to TRBD2 covers 12 bases. V lost 10 bases to trimming and J lost 5 bases; unmatched junction nucleotides: 18. This CDR3 has 18 amino acids. Per germline, CDR1 KGHSH and CDR2 LQKENI. CDR3 loop: CATPDKTLAGGKDNEQFF. Written as DNA, the CDR3 is TGTGCCACCCCGGACAAAACGCTAGCGGGAGGGAAAGACAATGAGCAGTTCTTC.

The chain carries TRBV4-3 and TRBJ1-1, with a tentative D call TRBD1 (5 bases). CDR1 is LGHNA, CDR2 YSLEER, per germline. Deletions cut 4 bases from V and 5 bases from J, with 11 bases between. The CDR3 is 13 residues long. This chain's CDR3 is CASSPRGRTEAFF. In DNA form, the CDR3 reads TGCGCCAGCAGCCCTCGGGGGAGGACTGAAGCTTTCTTT.

The chain is built from TRBV6-1 and TRBJ1-1; weak D call: TRBD1 (5 bases). V was pared by 1 base and J by 4 bases, with 16 bases between. The CDR3 contains 16 residues. Looked up from germline, CDR1 is MNHNS and CDR2 is SASEGT. The CDR3 DNA follows: TGTGCCAGCAGTGAAGAAGGGGTGCTCAGGAGCACTGAAGCTTTCTTT. Encoded protein: CASSEEGVLRSTEAFF.

This chain links TRBV14 with TRBJ2-3; tentative D call: TRBD1 (5 bases). Germline lookup yields CDR1 SGHDN and CDR2 FVKESK. The length of the CDR3 is 14 residues. Trimming removed 1 base from V and 6 bases from J, with 11 bases in between. The CDR3 DNA follows: TGTGCCAGCAGCCAAGCAGCAGGGCGGGATACGCAGTATTTT. Its translation: CASSQAAGRDTQYF.

This sequence joins TRBV7-2 and TRBJ2-1; no reliable D call. V was trimmed by 6 bases and J by 6 bases, leaving 12 bases between them. The CDR3 spans 13 residues. The germline V gene has CDR1 SGHTA and CDR2 FQGNSA. The CDR3 loop is CASRSVGANEQFF. CDR3 bases: TGTGCCAGCAGATCGGTAGGAGCCAATGAGCAGTTCTTC.

This chain connects TRBV14 to TRBJ2-5; TRBD2 might be the D (5 bases). CDR3 length: 12 residues. The V gene's germline CDR1 is SGHDN and CDR2 FVKESK. Trimming removed 3 bases at V and 7 bases at J, with 9 bases between. The CDR3 bases are TGTGCCAGCAGCCAGCAGGCGGGGACCCAGTACTTC. Its translation is CASSQQAGTQYF.

This clone appeared once. This sequence joins TRBV30 and TRBJ2-4; maybe TRBD1 (6 bases). The V gene lost 0 bases and the J gene lost 8 bases, with 14 bases spanning the gap. The CDR3 spans 14 residues. Germline values: CDR1 GTSNPN, CDR2 SVGIG (reference sequence). CDR3 amino acids: CAWSVSDSVDIQYF. CDR3 bases: TGTGCCTGGAGTGTGTCGGACAGCGTAGACATTCAGTACTTC.

The V and J genes are TRBV12-3 or TRBV12-4 and TRBJ2-7, with TRBD1 as a possible D gene (6 bases). Deletions cut 8 bases from V and 3 bases from J, with 14 bases between. CDR3 length: 13 amino acids. The CDR3 region has the DNA TGTGCCAGCCAGGGGTCGGACCGCTACGAGCAGTACTTC. The encoded protein is CASQGSDRYEQYF.

The chain is built from TRBV11-2 and TRBJ2-2; D gene ambiguous. V lost 7 bases to trimming and J lost 7 bases, with 10 bases between them. Germline V lookup: CDR1 SGHAT, CDR2 FQNNGV. There are 12 residues in the CDR3. Written as DNA, the CDR3 is TGTGCCAGCACCTCTGAGTACGGGGAGCTGTTTTTT. This encodes CASTSEYGELFF.

The chain carries TRBV9 and TRBJ1-6; D is unclear. CDR1 and CDR2 (germline): SGDLS, YYNGEE. The CDR3 covers 15 residues. Trimming shortened V by 5 bases and J by 6 bases, and 15 bases separated the two germline ends. The CDR3 is CASRASPGGNSPLHF. The DNA for the CDR3 is TGTGCCAGCAGAGCCTCACCGGGAGGTAATTCACCCCTCCACTTT.

This clone appeared a single time. The chain employs TRBV19 and TRBJ1-2, with 10 positions matching TRBD1. The CDR3 extends over 15 amino acids. Trimming removed 3 bases from V and 7 bases from J; junction bases left unmatched: 8. Germline CDR1 LNHDA, CDR2 SQIVND (reference sequence). This CDR3 reads CASSILGQGGRGYTF. The CDR3 DNA sequence: TGTGCCAGTAGTATTCTCGGACAGGGGGGGCGTGGCTACACCTTC.

The V call is TRBV30, the J call TRBJ1-1; the D gene is possibly TRBD1 (5 bases). The CDR3 spans 13 residues. V was pared by 2 bases and J by 1 base, with 8 bases between. Germline CDR1 and CDR2: GTSNPN and SVGIG (reference sequence). The CDR3 nucleotides are TGTGCCTGGAGTCCGCAGGGGAACACTGAAGCTTTCTTT. Its translation is CAWSPQGNTEAFF.

The V call is TRBV6-5, the J call TRBJ1-4; 7 positions match TRBD1. Germline V CDR1 and CDR2: MNHEY, SVGAGI. CDR3 length: 13 residues. V gave up 8 bases and J gave up 4 bases; unmatched junction bases: 4. The DNA for the CDR3 is TGTGCCAGCGGGGGGACAGATAATGAAAAACTGTTTTTT. Its translation: CASGGTDNEKLFF.